Listed below are T cell receptor beta chains from one sample, sequenced in a study of spatial heterogeneity in lung cancer. TCRdb reprocessed the 5' RACE reads via MiXCR and lists one record per CDR3 protein. The sample carries 24,000 or so distinct CDR3 sequences, approximately 9% recorded once. The specimen was lung tumor tissue, collected at surgery. The receptors were sampled from a male donor with early-stage non-small cell lung cancer. Each CDR3 is given with its conserved first and last residue. The order of the fields is D gene, V gene, CDR3 length, J gene, clone size, CDR3 DNA, CDR3 protein. A D gene is named only where the DNA matches it firmly. Size tells how often a clone was seen (once, few, many) or the class of an expanded clone, and some rows leave it out.

D: -
V: TRBV20-1
length: 13
J: TRBJ1-6
size: many
DNA: TGCAGTGCTAGAGGATCCAGACTTGATCCCCTCCACTTT
CDR3: CSARGSRLDPLHF

D: TRBD2
V: TRBV20-1
length: 16
J: TRBJ2-3
size: many
DNA: TGCAGTGCTAATCGGCTAGCGGGAGGGCCGGGAGATACGCAGTATTTT
CDR3: CSANRLAGGPGDTQYF

D: -
V: TRBV24-1
length: 13
J: TRBJ2-7
size: many
DNA: TGTGCCACCAGTGATTTAGGCAGGGACGAGCAGTACTTC
CDR3: CATSDLGRDEQYF

D: TRBD2
V: TRBV10-3
length: 22
J: TRBJ2-1
size: medium-sized
DNA: TGTGCCATCAGTGGGACAACGGAGATGCCTAGCGGGACTCCGCTCACCGTTAATGAGCAGTTCTTC
CDR3: CAISGTTEMPSGTPLTVNEQFF

D: -
V: TRBV29-1
length: 13
J: TRBJ2-5
size: many
DNA: TGCAGCGTCTGGGGGGCAGGAGTCGGGACCCAGTACTTC
CDR3: CSVWGAGVGTQYF

D: TRBD2
V: TRBV18
length: 16
J: TRBJ2-3
size: many
DNA: TGTGCCAGCTCACCACAGGGGTTAGCGGGAGCGGATACGCAGTATTTT
CDR3: CASSPQGLAGADTQYF

D: TRBD2
V: TRBV20-1
length: 14
J: TRBJ2-5
size: -
DNA: TGCAGTGCTATGGGAGGGACGTACCAAGAGACCCAGTACTTC
CDR3: CSAMGGTYQETQYF

D: TRBD2
V: TRBV6-6
length: 15
J: TRBJ2-1
size: -
DNA: TGTGCCACCTCTAAGGGGCCTAGCGGGCTAGGGGAGCAGTTCTTC
CDR3: CATSKGPSGLGEQFF

D: -
V: TRBV7-2
length: 17
J: TRBJ2-4
size: few
DNA: TGTGCCAGCAGCTACTCCGGGGCTACAGAGGGCAAAAACATTCAGTACTTC
CDR3: CASSYSGATEGKNIQYF

D: TRBD1
V: TRBV7-8
length: 13
J: TRBJ1-5
size: many
DNA: TGTGCCAGCAGCTTGGGACAGGGTCAGCCCCAGCATTTT
CDR3: CASSLGQGQPQHF